These 22 T cell receptor beta chains came from one sample sequenced in a study of T cell responses to AZD1222 COVID-19 vaccine. TCRdb's table, derived via immunoSEQ multiplex PCR, lists solely in-frame clones and lacks some. The data show roughly 100,000 clones, around 80% seen once. Sequenced material: peripheral blood, taken on day 0 of AZD1222 vaccination. All receptors derive from an adult in good health.

This sequence joins TRBV5-1 and TRBJ1-1, with D possibly TRBD1 on 6 matching bases. Germline-derived CDR1 and CDR2 are SGHRS and YFSETQ. The V gene lost 5 bases and the J gene lost 1 base, with 33 bases spanning the gap. The CDR3 runs 21 residues. In DNA, the CDR3 is TGCGCCAGCAGTCCAGACCCATGGGGGGGCATGCGCCGGGTGGGGAACACTGAAGCTTTCTTT. Encoded protein: CASSPDPWGGMRRVGNTEAFF.

CDR3 sequence reads: CASSGGHGAGDYEQYF. DNA of the CDR3: TGTGCCAGCTCGGGGGGTCACGGGGCCGGAGACTACGAGCAGTACTTC. The chain carries TRBV18 and TRBJ2-7, with D perhaps matching TRBD2 (6 bases). CDR1 is KGHSH, CDR2 LQKENI, per germline. This CDR3 region has 16 residues. Deletions cut 6 bases from V and 3 bases from J, with 21 bases between. The variable domain in full, with the rest retrieved from reference TRBV18 and TRBJ2-7, is NAGVMQNPRHLVRRRGQEARLRCSPMKGHSHVYWYRQLPEEGLKFMVYLQKENIIDESGMPKERFSAEFPKEGPSILRIQQVVRGDSAAYFCASSGGHGAGDYEQYFGPGTRLTVT.

V usage is TRBV12-3 or TRBV12-4 and J usage is TRBJ2-3, with D unclear. There are 13 residues in the CDR3. V was cut by 6 bases and J by 6 bases, with 13 bases left in between. This CDR3 is CASRKTGVDTQYF. Here the CDR3 DNA reads TGTGCCAGCAGAAAAACTGGGGTGGATACGCAGTATTTT.

The rearrangement links TRBV7-9 to TRBJ2-1; D gene ambiguous. The V end lost 4 bases, the J end lost 4 bases, and 14 bases lay between the germline ends. Germline assignment: CDR1 SEHNR and CDR2 FQNEAQ (reference sequence). The length of the CDR3 is 15 residues. CDR3 protein: CASSYSETAYNEQFF. CDR3 nucleotides: TGTGCCAGCAGCTACAGCGAGACGGCTTACAATGAGCAGTTCTTC.

V and J are TRBV11-1 and TRBJ2-5; D is uncertain. V lost 5 bases and J lost 1, with 8 bases in between. The CDR3 has 13 amino acids. Germline lookup yields CDR1 SGHAT and CDR2 FQDESV (reference sequence). The CDR3 coding sequence is TGTGCCAGCAGCCCCCAGCTCCAAGAGACCCAGTACTTC. Translating gives CASSPQLQETQYF.

J is TRBJ2-2 and V is TRBV5-1, with D perhaps assigned TRBD1 or TRBD2 (6 bases each). The CDR3 sequence is 16 residues long. CDR1 is SGHRS and CDR2 is YFSETQ in the germline V gene. Trimming took 4 bases from V and 2 from J, leaving 15 bases between them. The CDR3 DNA reads TGCGCCAGCAGCGAGGGGGGAAGAACTAACACCGGGGAGCTGTTTTTT. Its protein product is CASSEGGRTNTGELFF.

The V and J genes are TRBV7-8 and TRBJ1-2; D gene uncertain. The V and J ends lost 2 bases and 0 bases respectively, with 7 bases between them. The germline CDR1 and CDR2 sequences are SGHVS and FQNEAQ. The length of the CDR3 is 14 residues. The CDR3, as DNA: TGTGCCAGCAGCTTAAGCCGGGCTAACTATGGCTACACCTTC. This codes for CASSLSRANYGYTF.

This clone was picked up a small number of times. V usage is TRBV19 and J usage is TRBJ1-1, with 9 bases lining up with TRBD1. The CDR3 loop spans 15 amino acids. CDR1 and CDR2 from the germline V gene are LNHDA and SQIVND (reference sequence). Trimming cost V 5 bases and J 5 bases; bases outside gene matches: 9. This chain's CDR3 is CASSGSRQGGTEAFF. The CDR3 nucleotides read TGTGCCAGTAGTGGAAGCCGACAGGGGGGGACTGAAGCTTTCTTT.

The chain combines TRBV9 with TRBJ2-1; D is ambiguous. CDR1 and CDR2 (germline): SGDLS, YYNGEE. The CDR3 is 15 amino acids. Trimming removed 2 bases from V and 4 bases from J, with 13 bases in between. This CDR3 is CASSVTPQWYNEQFF. The DNA of the CDR3 is TGTGCCAGCAGCGTGACTCCTCAGTGGTACAATGAGCAGTTCTTC.

This sequence joins TRBV3-1 (or the pseudogene TRBV3-2) and TRBJ1-2, with a possible D match to TRBD1 (6 bases). Germline lookup yields CDR1 LGHDT and CDR2 YNNKEL (reference sequence). There are 14 residues in the CDR3. Deletions cut 3 bases from V and 5 bases from J, with 13 bases between. The CDR3 region is CASSHGQLLYGYTF. CDR3 coding DNA: TGTGCCAGCAGCCACGGACAGTTGCTTTATGGCTACACCTTC.

The CDR3 sequence: CASSARDKNQPQHF. CDR3 sequence (DNA): TGTGCCAGTAGTGCCCGGGACAAAAATCAGCCCCAGCATTTT. V and J are TRBV19 and TRBJ1-5; a possible D gene is TRBD1 (6 bases). CDR1 LNHDA and CDR2 SQIVND come from the germline V gene (reference sequence). V dropped 5 bases and J dropped 4 bases, with 12 bases sitting between them. This CDR3 is 14 amino acids long.

This chain joins TRBV6-6 and TRBJ1-2; possible D gene TRBD1, 6 bases. In germline, CDR1 is MNHNY, CDR2 SVGAGI (reference sequence). The CDR3 covers 14 residues. Trimming took off 2 bases at V and 8 bases at J, with 15 bases between the two ends. CDR3 DNA: TGTGCCAGCAGTTACGATACAGGGTCAGGGGGCTACACCTTC. Its protein is CASSYDTGSGGYTF.

The chain recombines TRBV24-1 with TRBJ2-7; D may be TRBD2 (6 bases). V lost 2 bases to trimming and J lost 5 bases, with 18 bases between them. The CDR3 loop spans 16 amino acids. Germline CDR1 KGHDR, CDR2 SFDVKD. The CDR3 DNA sequence: TGTGCCACCAGTGATTGTGGGACTCTGGAGGTCCACGAGCAGTACTTC. Amino acid sequence: CATSDCGTLEVHEQYF.

The V call is TRBV5-5, the J call TRBJ2-2; 9 positions match TRBD1. The CDR3 runs 19 residues. With 0 bases clipped from V and 3 bases from J, the junction kept 12 bases outside the gene matches. Germline V lookup: CDR1 SGHKS, CDR2 YYEKEE (reference sequence). Here the CDR3 reads CASSLAGTGILWDTGELFF. The DNA of the CDR3 is TGTGCCAGCAGCTTGGCCGGGACAGGGATTTTATGGGACACCGGGGAGCTGTTTTTT.

The V and J genes are TRBV11-2 and TRBJ2-7; D unclear. V was clipped by 2 bases and J by 4 bases, with 15 bases between them. The germline V gene has CDR1 SGHAT and CDR2 FQNNGV. The CDR3 consists of 15 residues. As DNA, the CDR3 is TGTGCCAGCAGCTTAAACTCTAAAGTGCTATACGAGCAGTACTTC. Protein sequence: CASSLNSKVLYEQYF.

V usage is TRBV9 and J usage is TRBJ1-1; a possible D gene is TRBD1 (5 bases). Germline lookup yields CDR1 SGDLS and CDR2 YYNGEE. Trimming stripped 3 bases from V and 0 bases from J, with 6 bases between. The CDR3 has 13 residues. In DNA, the CDR3 is TGTGCCAGCAGCGCCAGGGTGAACACTGAAGCTTTCTTT. Protein: CASSARVNTEAFF. Complete variable domain (other parts from reference TRBV9 and TRBJ1-1): DSGVTQTPKHLITATGQRVTLRCSPRSGDLSVYWYQQSLDQGLQFLIQYYNGEERAKGNILERFSAQQFPDLHSELNLSSLELGDSALYFCASSARVNTEAFFGQGTRLTVV.

The chain has TRBV7-2 and TRBJ1-2; 8 bases fit TRBD1. V trimming: 6 bases; J trimming: 4 bases; junction bases outside the gene matches: 7. The CDR3 extends over 14 amino acids. Germline loops: CDR1 SGHTA, CDR2 FQGNSA. The CDR3 sequence is CASSIRTGSYGYTF. The CDR3 DNA reads as TGTGCCAGCAGTATTCGGACAGGGAGCTATGGCTACACCTTC.

This chain connects TRBV19 to TRBJ2-1; TRBD1 matches 8 bases. The CDR3 consists of 15 residues. The V gene end was trimmed by 5 bases and the J gene end by 9 bases; junction bases not matched to a gene: 12. Germline V gene data show CDR1 as LNHDA and CDR2 as SQIVND (reference sequence). The CDR3 DNA reads TGTGCCAGTAGTGGTCGGGACAGGTGGATTCCTGAGCAGTTCTTC. Translated, it gives CASSGRDRWIPEQFF.

The sample holds one count of this clone. The CDR3 spells CASRWPRGRGTGELFF. The DNA for the CDR3 is TGTGCCAGTAGATGGCCTAGGGGGCGCGGAACCGGGGAGCTGTTTTTT. V and J are TRBV19 and TRBJ2-2; 7 bases agree with TRBD1. After removal of 6 bases from V and 5 bases from J, the junction contained 12 bases not matched to a gene. CDR3 length equals 16 residues. Looked up from germline, CDR1 is LNHDA and CDR2 is SQIVND (reference sequence).

The chain recombines TRBV5-8 with TRBJ1-5; a possible D gene is TRBD1 (6 bases). CDR3 length equals 15 residues. CDR1 is SGHTS and CDR2 is YDEGEE in the germline V gene. Trimming pared 4 bases from V and 2 bases from J, leaving 13 bases between. CDR3 amino acids: CASSAGVVGNQPQHF. CDR3 bases: TGTGCCAGCAGCGCAGGGGTGGTGGGCAATCAGCCCCAGCATTTT.

Concerning this clone itself: The junction departs from the called germline gene at one end, perhaps through a read error. This rearrangement joins TRBV7-7 to TRBJ1-1; D is unresolved. Germline CDR1 reads SSHAT; CDR2 reads FNYEAQ (reference sequence). The CDR3 covers 13 residues. CDR3 amino acids: CASSLKPGAEAFF. CDR3 nucleotide sequence: TGTGCTAGCAGCTTAAAGCCGGGCGCTGAAGCTTTCTTT.

The V call is TRBV11-1, the J call TRBJ2-5; D possibly corresponds to TRBD1 (8 bases). CDR1 is SGHAT and CDR2 is FQDESV in the germline V gene (reference sequence). This CDR3 is 13 amino acids long. The ends were cut back, 6 bases at V and 7 bases at J, with 15 bases in the middle. CDR3 protein: CASRAGGGGTQYF. In nucleotides, the CDR3 is TGTGCCAGCAGGGCAGGGGGCGGGGGGACCCAGTACTTC.